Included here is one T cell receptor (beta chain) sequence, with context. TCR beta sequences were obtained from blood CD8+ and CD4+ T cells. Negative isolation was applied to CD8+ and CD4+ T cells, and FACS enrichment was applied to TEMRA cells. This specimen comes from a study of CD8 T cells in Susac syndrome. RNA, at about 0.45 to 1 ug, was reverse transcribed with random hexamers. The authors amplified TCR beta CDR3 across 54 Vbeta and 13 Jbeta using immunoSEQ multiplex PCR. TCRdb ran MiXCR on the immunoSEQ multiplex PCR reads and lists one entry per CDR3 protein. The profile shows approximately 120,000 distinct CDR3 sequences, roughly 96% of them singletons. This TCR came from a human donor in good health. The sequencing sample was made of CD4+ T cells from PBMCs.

CDR3 DNA: TGTGCCAGCAGTCGTTCCGGGACTAGCGGGAGATTAGGTTCGGATACGCAGTATTTT. Translating it yields CASSRSGTSGRLGSDTQYF. This chain links TRBV27 with TRBJ2-3, with TRBD2 matching over 14 bases. Germline V gene lookup returns CDR1 MNHEY and CDR2 SMNVEV (reference sequence). The ends lost 5 bases at V and 6 bases at J; junction bases unmatched: 16. The CDR3 has 19 amino acids.